The 15 T cell receptor beta chains below were found in one sample sequenced in a study of blood T cells in healthy people across ages. A J-beta primer mix and a sample-barcoded 5' primer were used in a second PCR of roughly 7 to 12 cycles. TCRdb re-derived calls from the 5' RACE reads in MiXCR, one entry per CDR3 protein. The sample yields some 760,000 distinct CDR3 sequences, more than 20% seen once. These sequences were also reported in another study, on T cells of mothers and their children.

The material sequenced was blood. Receptors originate from a boy between 10 and 17 years old in good health.

This chain connects TRBV20-1 to TRBJ1-2; the D is unclear. Germline CDR1 DFQATT, CDR2 SNEGSKA (reference sequence). The CDR3 is made up of 13 amino acids. V lost 2 bases, J lost 6 bases, and 13 bases lay in between. CDR3 protein: CSARSAGINGYTF. CDR3 nucleotides: TGCAGTGCTAGATCGGCCGGAATAAATGGCTACACCTTC.

This chain connects TRBV7-9 to TRBJ1-1, with D tentatively TRBD1 (5 bases). Per the germline V gene, CDR1 is SEHNR and CDR2 is FQNEAQ (reference sequence). The CDR3 spans 16 residues. Deletions cut 5 bases from V and 7 bases from J, with 23 bases between. CDR3 protein: CASSDDNRLGVGEAFF. The DNA of the CDR3 is TGTGCCAGCAGCGACGATAACAGGCTCGGAGTGGGTGAAGCTTTCTTT. Filled out from reference TRBV7-9 and TRBJ1-1, the complete variable domain reads DTGVSQNPRHKITKRGQNVTFRCDPISEHNRLYWYRQTLGQGPEFLTYFQNEAQLEKSRLLSDRFSAERPKGSFSTLEIQRTEQGDSAMYLCASSDDNRLGVGEAFFGQGTRLTVV.

This clonotype was seen repeatedly, ten times or more. This rearrangement joins TRBV7-9 to TRBJ2-4; TRBD2 might be the D (5 bases). V lost 5 bases and J lost 0, with 8 bases in between. CDR3 length equals 14 residues. CDR1 is SEHNR and CDR2 is FQNEAQ in the germline V gene (reference sequence). CDR3 coding DNA: TGTGCCAGCAGCACCGGACTAGCCAAAAACATTCAGTACTTC. Amino acid sequence: CASSTGLAKNIQYF.

This chain uses TRBV20-1 with TRBJ2-3; TRBD2 agrees at 9 bases. The V and J ends lost 1 base and 4 bases, in that order; junction bases with no gene match: 9. The CDR3 length is 16 residues. Germline loops: CDR1 DFQATT, CDR2 SNEGSKA (reference sequence). CDR3 DNA: TGCAGTGCTAGAGTTCCTCTAGCGGGGAGGTCAGATACGCAGTATTTT. Translated, it gives CSARVPLAGRSDTQYF.

This clonotype was recorded a few times. J is TRBJ2-5 and V is TRBV20-1; D may be TRBD2 (5 bases). The CDR3 runs 13 residues. Trimming took 0 bases from V and 7 from J, leaving 12 bases between them. The V gene's germline CDR1 is DFQATT and CDR2 SNEGSKA (reference sequence). The CDR3 coding sequence is TGCAGTGCTAGAGATAGTCAACGGGGGACCCAGTACTTC. Protein product: CSARDSQRGTQYF.

This clonotype occurred once. V gene TRBV7-8 combines with J gene TRBJ1-1, with D perhaps matching TRBD1 (5 bases). V lost 5 bases and J 3 bases, leaving 16 bases between the germline ends. Germline CDR1 is SGHVS and CDR2 is FQNEAQ. CDR3 length: 15 residues. Here the CDR3 reads CASSQLRGWDTEAFF. The CDR3 DNA sequence: TGTGCCAGCAGCCAATTGAGGGGTTGGGACACTGAAGCTTTCTTT.

This clonotype showed up just a few times. The V gene is TRBV6-2 or TRBV6-3, the J gene TRBJ2-5; a weak D match, TRBD1 (5 bases). Germline V gives CDR1 MNHEY, CDR2 SVGEGT. Trimming removed 7 bases at V and 0 bases at J, with 21 bases between. The CDR3 sequence is 17 residues long. The CDR3 DNA follows: TGTGCCAGCACCTACAATGTTGGGGCAGTCAACCAAGAGACCCAGTACTTC. Translating gives CASTYNVGAVNQETQYF.

This clonotype was detected ten times or more. The chain employs TRBV5-1 and TRBJ2-5, with 7 bases identical to TRBD1. Germline V CDR1 and CDR2: SGHRS, YFSETQ. The CDR3 sequence is 14 residues long. Trimming at V came to 3 bases and at J to 4 bases, leaving 6 bases not matched to a gene. The CDR3 is CASSYDRTGETQYF. The CDR3 DNA reads TGCGCCAGCAGCTACGATAGGACAGGAGAGACCCAGTACTTC.

The CDR3 protein is CASSLGDRPYGYTF. CDR3 DNA sequence: TGTGCCAGCAGCCTAGGGGACCGACCCTATGGCTACACCTTC. The rearrangement uses TRBV16 and TRBJ1-2; D is possibly TRBD1 (5 bases). The CDR3 is made up of 14 amino acids. Germline values: CDR1 KGHSY, CDR2 FQNENV. V lost 4 bases, J lost 4 bases, and 13 bases lay in between.

Written as DNA, the CDR3 is TGCAGCGCCTGGCTAGGGGTCGGCACCGGGGAGCTGTTTTTT. It specifies CSAWLGVGTGELFF. V usage is TRBV29-1 and J usage is TRBJ2-2; TRBD1 is a possible D gene (5 bases). Germline assignment: CDR1 SQVTM and CDR2 ANQGSEA. The ends were cut back, 7 bases at V and 4 bases at J, with 16 bases in the middle. This CDR3 comprises 14 residues.

This clonotype turned up a few times. A junction end diverges from the germline sequence, so it may reflect a read error. The chain uses TRBV28 and TRBJ1-1; TRBD1 matches at 7 bases. Germline V lookup: CDR1 MDHEN, CDR2 SYDVKM. The CDR3 loop spans 12 amino acids. The CDR3: CTSWDRNTEAFF. In DNA, the CDR3 is TGTACCAGTTGGGACAGGAACACTGAAGCTTTCTTT.

V gene TRBV25-1 combines with J gene TRBJ2-5; 11 bases map to TRBD2. The germline gives CDR1 MGHDK, CDR2 SYGVNS. The length of the CDR3 is 21 residues. Trimming removed 3 bases from V and 6 bases from J; junction bases left unmatched: 24. CDR3 sequence: CASSDPREAPTSGGVWKTQYF. The CDR3, as DNA: TGTGCCAGCAGTGACCCTAGGGAAGCCCCAACTAGCGGGGGCGTTTGGAAGACCCAGTACTTC.

The chain combines TRBV5-1 with TRBJ2-7; TRBD1 aligns across 8 bases. The germline V gene encodes CDR1 SGHRS and CDR2 YFSETQ. V lost 4 bases, J lost 6 bases, and 12 bases stayed unmatched. CDR3 length: 15 amino acids. The CDR3 DNA is TGCGCCAGCAGCCAACTCGGACAGGGCACTTTCGAGCAGTACTTC. It encodes CASSQLGQGTFEQYF.

J is TRBJ2-7 and V is TRBV5-1; D gene unclear. The CDR3 is made up of 13 amino acids. V was trimmed by 2 bases and J by 4 bases, leaving 10 bases between them. The germline V gene has CDR1 SGHRS and CDR2 YFSETQ. The CDR3 reads CASSFGPRYEQYF. CDR3 sequence (DNA): TGCGCCAGCAGCTTCGGACCGAGATACGAGCAGTACTTC.

Of note for this clonotype: The junction does not match germline at one end; this may be a read error. This chain joins TRBV11-2 and TRBJ2-5; D may correspond to TRBD1 or TRBD2 (5 bases each). Germline-derived CDR1 and CDR2 are SGHAT and FQNNGV. The CDR3 loop spans 13 amino acids. The DNA for the CDR3 is TGTGCCAGCAGCTTTTGGGGGAGCGAGACCCTGTACTTC. This encodes CASSFWGSETLYF.